This T cell receptor (beta chain) is drawn from a study of shared clonotypes between healthy human individuals. About the study: Serving as donors were two women and a few men, whose ages spanned 18 to 49.

V dropped 5 bases and J dropped 2 bases, with 16 bases sitting between them. The CDR3 runs 15 residues. Germline V gene sequence: CDR1 MNHEY, CDR2 SMNVEV (reference sequence). Concerning this clone: Its target is unknown.

Measured with immunoSEQ multiplex PCR; TCRdb has only the in-frame clones, and not every one. The sample has some 2,000,000 clones, 95% seen once. Study findings and constraints: Relative to their counterparts shared across all four donors, non-shared clonotypes exhibited diminished generation probabilities. The study's rarefaction showed incomplete sorted-subset sequencing despite large depth.

The V gene is TRBV27, the J gene TRBJ2-7, with D perhaps assigned TRBD1 or TRBD2 (5 bases each). Sequencing input: naive CD4+ T cells sorted from blood. Subset reported: CD45RA+ positively selected. This sequence was found in a young man in good health. The CDR3 loop reads CASSRKGDGAYEQYF. Written as DNA, the CDR3 is TGTGCCAGCAGTCGAAAAGGGGACGGAGCCTACGAGCAGTACTTC.